Following are 8 T cell receptor beta chains from one sample sequenced in a study of T cells expressing NK-cell markers. No DNA is given; TCRdb re-called the 5' RACE reads and lists each CDR3 protein once. Here the sample table reports around 100,000 distinct CDR3 sequences. The sequencing sample was made of blood T cells: a sorted CD56 or NKG2C T cell subset, CD4+ or CD8+ T cells, or bulk PBMC T cells (not recorded which). These receptors were obtained from a woman aged 18 to 75 in good health.

This sequence joins TRBV7-6 and TRBJ2-7; with no DNA, the TCRdb D assignment of TRBD1 cannot be verified. Germline CDR1 reads SGHVS; CDR2 reads FNYEAQ. CDR3 length: 15 residues. CDR3 in amino acids: CASSLGGRGYYEQYF.

This chain links TRBV6-5 with TRBJ1-6; TCRdb's assignment of TRBD1 cannot be checked, as there is no DNA. The germline V gene has CDR1 MNHEY and CDR2 SVGAGI. The CDR3 is 15 amino acids. The chain's CDR3 is CASSYSPRGRSPLHF.

This chain connects TRBV6-2 or TRBV6-3 to TRBJ1-6; TCRdb's D gene call, TRBD1, goes unchecked for lack of DNA. The CDR3 spans 16 residues. The germline gives CDR1 MNHEY, CDR2 SVGEGT. The CDR3 sequence: CASSYDSGQGSSPLHF.

CDR3 protein: CASSIWRPDRENTEAFF. V gene TRBV19 combines with J gene TRBJ1-1; TCRdb's D gene call, TRBD1, goes unchecked for lack of DNA. There are 17 residues in the CDR3. The germline CDR1 and CDR2 sequences are LNHDA and SQIVND (reference sequence).

The rearrangement uses TRBV7-9 and TRBJ2-7; TCRdb calls TRBD1, which cannot be checked without DNA. Germline CDR1 reads SEHNR; CDR2 reads FQNEAQ (reference sequence). The CDR3 length is 14 residues. The CDR3 loop reads CASSFPGPDYEQYF.

The rearrangement links TRBV10-3 to TRBJ2-1; the TCRdb D gene call, TRBD1, has no DNA to confirm it. Per germline, CDR1 ENHRY and CDR2 SYGVKD. The CDR3 has 12 residues. CDR3 loop: CAIGDIYNEQFF.

The chain carries TRBV7-8 and TRBJ2-1; the TRBD2 assignment by TCRdb is unverifiable without DNA. The CDR3 spans 15 residues. CDR1 SGHVS and CDR2 FQNEAQ come from the germline V gene. The CDR3 sequence is CASSLSPSGHVGQFF.

The CDR3 loop reads CSARTREGTGELFF. This chain joins TRBV20-1 and TRBJ2-2; TCRdb designates TRBD2, a call that cannot be tested without DNA. Germline assignment: CDR1 DFQATT and CDR2 SNEGSKA (reference sequence). The CDR3 is 14 amino acids.